The present entry profiles one TCR beta chain with its context. Followed longitudinally, the Seattle patients had been enrolled during active infection. Sequencing was performed with immunoSEQ multiplex PCR; in TCRdb, only in-frame clones are kept and a portion is missing. The data show some 200,000 clones, 75% to 85% seen once. These data belong to a study of blood T cell repertoires in COVID-19. Germline CDR1 reads MNHEY; CDR2 reads SVGAGI. V was pared by 4 bases and J by 8 bases, with 12 bases between. The CDR3 sequence is 12 residues long. The sequenced sample consisted of peripheral blood. This TCR was recovered from a woman between 35 and 50 years old with COVID-19, enrolled during active disease. V gene TRBV6-5 combines with J gene TRBJ2-7, with a tentative D call TRBD2 (6 bases). The CDR3 sequence: CASSSIREKQYF. In DNA form, the CDR3 reads TGTGCCAGCAGTTCGATCCGGGAGAAGCAGTACTTC.